This entry lists 12 T cell receptor beta chains sequenced from one sample in a study of blood T cell repertoires in COVID-19. TCRdb's copy holds only in-frame clones and misses some; the assay was immunoSEQ multiplex PCR. The sample has 40,000 or so clones, nearly 90% seen once. What was sequenced was peripheral blood. The receptors shown here come from a man aged 55 to 70 with active or convalescent COVID-19.

This clone showed up just once. The genes are TRBV7-2 and TRBJ2-3, with 10 bases lining up with TRBD2. The CDR3 consists of 17 residues. The V and J ends lost 4 bases and 2 bases, in that order; junction bases with no gene match: 9. CDR1 SGHTA and CDR2 FQGNSA come from the germline V gene. The CDR3 DNA is TGTGCCAGCAGCTCCCCGATACTAGCGGGATTCACAGATACGCAGTATTTT. Protein: CASSSPILAGFTDTQYF.

The genes are TRBV7-8 and TRBJ1-6; 8 nucleotides match TRBD1. With V trimmed by 0 bases and J by 0 bases, 13 bases remained unmatched. This CDR3 comprises 21 residues. The germline V gene has CDR1 SGHVS and CDR2 FQNEAQ. The CDR3 DNA is TGTGCCAGCAGCTTAGCGTATAGTCGGACAGGGCAGAGCTCCTATAATTCACCCCTCCACTTT. It codes for CASSLAYSRTGQSSYNSPLHF.

The rearrangement links TRBV7-2 to TRBJ2-1; D uncertain. There are 13 residues in the CDR3. CDR1 and CDR2 (germline): SGHTA, FQGNSA. The V end lost 1 base, the J end lost 2 bases, and 3 bases lay between the germline ends. The DNA for the CDR3 is TGTGCCAGCAGCTTAGTTACCTACAATGAGCAGTTCTTC. Its translation is CASSLVTYNEQFF.

This chain uses TRBV19 with TRBJ1-2; no definite D call. Germline CDR1 reads LNHDA; CDR2 reads SQIVND (reference sequence). CDR3 length: 13 amino acids. The V gene lost 4 bases and the J gene lost 3 bases, with 9 bases spanning the gap. The CDR3: CASSTTGDYGYTF. Written as DNA, the CDR3 is TGTGCCAGTAGTACGACGGGAGACTATGGCTACACCTTC.

The CDR3 DNA reads TGTGCCACCAGTGATCCTACTAGCGGGAGGACCGCGCAGTACTTC. It translates to CATSDPTSGRTAQYF. The V gene is TRBV24-1, the J gene TRBJ2-7; 12 bases are a match to TRBD2. The CDR3 extends over 15 amino acids. V shed 3 bases, J shed 9 bases, and the junction held 8 bases outside the gene matches. Germline CDR1 is KGHDR and CDR2 is SFDVKD.

V usage is TRBV7-9 and J usage is TRBJ1-2; unclear D gene. Germline values: CDR1 SEHNR, CDR2 FQNEAQ (reference sequence). The CDR3 contains 12 residues. V was trimmed by 5 bases and J by 2 bases, leaving 6 bases between them. The CDR3 is CASSAENYGYTF. The CDR3 DNA is TGTGCCAGCAGCGCGGAAAACTATGGCTACACCTTC.

The chain carries TRBV5-1 and TRBJ2-7; 9 bases line up with TRBD1. The CDR3 runs 14 residues. V lost 4 bases and J lost 6; bases outside the gene matches: 8. CDR1 and CDR2 from the germline V gene are SGHRS and YFSETQ. CDR3 nucleotide sequence: TGCGCCAGCAGCCCGGACAGGGGATGGCCCGAGCAGTACTTC. This sequence encodes CASSPDRGWPEQYF.

The chain combines TRBV4-1 with TRBJ2-3, with 8 bases lining up with TRBD2. This CDR3 comprises 20 residues. CDR1 is MGHRA and CDR2 is YSYEKL in the germline V gene. The junction had 20 bases not matched to a gene; V was cut back by 2 bases and J by 4 bases. CDR3 region: CASSQSIYRTGTRFPDTQYF. Here the CDR3 DNA reads TGCGCCAGCAGCCAATCGATTTATCGGACCGGGACTAGATTTCCAGATACGCAGTATTTT.

This chain uses TRBV28 with TRBJ2-3, with D possibly TRBD1 on 6 matching bases. The length of the CDR3 is 16 residues. Germline V gene lookup returns CDR1 MDHEN and CDR2 SYDVKM. V was clipped by 4 bases and J by 1 base, with 15 bases between them. The CDR3 DNA reads TGTGCCAGCAGTTCCCCAGGGGTTTTGGGCACAGATACGCAGTATTTT. Protein product: CASSSPGVLGTDTQYF.

The chain is built from TRBV6-2 or TRBV6-3 and TRBJ2-6, with 7 bases aligning to TRBD1. V shed 2 bases, J shed 2 bases, and the junction held 6 bases outside the gene matches. Germline V CDR1 and CDR2: MNHEY, SVGEGT. The CDR3 contains 17 residues. The chain's CDR3 is CASSYVIGGAGANVLTF. CDR3 in DNA: TGTGCCAGCAGTTACGTCATAGGGGGCGCTGGGGCCAACGTCCTGACTTTC.

V usage is TRBV7-8 and J usage is TRBJ1-5; TRBD1 agrees at 8 bases. This CDR3 spans 16 amino acids. Trimming took 5 bases from V and 7 from J; bases not matched to a gene: 13. The germline gives CDR1 SGHVS, CDR2 FQNEAQ. The CDR3: CASSPLTGAKLQPQHF. The CDR3 nucleotides read TGTGCCAGCAGCCCCCTGACAGGGGCGAAACTCCAGCCCCAGCATTTT.

This clone was seen only once. The chain links TRBV4-1 to TRBJ2-6; TRBD2 is a possible D gene (7 bases). The germline V gene has CDR1 MGHRA and CDR2 YSYEKL. The CDR3 runs to 16 residues. Trimming shortened V by 4 bases and J by 3 bases, and 13 bases separated the two germline ends. The CDR3 reads CASSPGGAVGANVLTF. CDR3 in DNA: TGCGCCAGCAGCCCTGGGGGGGCAGTTGGGGCCAACGTCCTGACTTTC.